The 6 T cell receptor beta chains reported below all come from one sample, sequenced in a study of cytomegalovirus exposure and HLA in healthy donors. Primers included in the PCR were 60 Vbeta and 13 Jbeta primers. Some clones are missing from TCRdb's copy, which holds only in-frame ones; the method was immunoSEQ multiplex PCR. The repertoire holds 120,000 or so clones, 60% to 85% seen once, with roughly 6.3% in the top ten. Source material: PBMCs. Receptors were obtained from a woman in her forties in good health and CMV-seronegative.

The chain has TRBV5-1 and TRBJ2-5, with a possible D match to TRBD2 (7 bases). Germline CDR1 SGHRS, CDR2 YFSETQ. V shed 0 bases and J shed 5 bases, with 17 bases lying between them. This CDR3 is 16 amino acids long. The CDR3 reads CASSLAPQGRGETQYF. CDR3 nucleotide sequence: TGCGCCAGCAGCTTGGCCCCCCAGGGGCGGGGGGAGACCCAGTACTTC. Filled out from reference TRBV5-1 and TRBJ2-5, the complete variable domain reads KAGVTQTPRYLIKTRGQQVTLSCSPISGHRSVSWYQQTPGQGLQFLFEYFSETQRNKGNFPGRFSGRQFSNSRSEMNVSTLELGDSALYLCASSLAPQGRGETQYFGPGTRLLVL.

V and J are TRBV5-1 and TRBJ2-5; D possibly corresponds to TRBD2 (5 bases). The J call may be incorrect, as the DNA end agrees better with TRBJ2-7. The CDR3 consists of 12 residues. Germline values: CDR1 SGHRS, CDR2 YFSETQ. This chain's CDR3 is CASSFEGNEQYF. Here the CDR3 DNA reads TGCGCCAGCAGCTTTGAGGGCAACGAGCAGTACTTC.

The J gene is TRBJ2-1, the V gene TRBV19, with D maybe TRBD1 (5 bases). CDR1 is LNHDA and CDR2 is SQIVND in the germline V gene (reference sequence). This CDR3 contains 14 residues. The V end lost 6 bases, the J end lost 6 bases, and 15 bases lay between the germline ends. The CDR3 DNA follows: TGTGCCAGTAGCATGGAGAGAAGGGGCAATGAGCAGTTCTTC. Amino acids: CASSMERRGNEQFF.

The chain joins TRBV5-1 to TRBJ1-4; D remains unclear. Germline CDR1 reads SGHRS; CDR2 reads YFSETQ. Trimming shortened V by 4 bases and J by 3 bases, and 7 bases separated the two germline ends. The CDR3 loop spans 13 amino acids. This chain's CDR3 is CASSPGANEKLFF. Here the CDR3 DNA reads TGCGCCAGCAGCCCCGGGGCTAATGAAAAACTGTTTTTT.

The chain links TRBV29-1 to TRBJ1-2; 7 bases line up with TRBD1. The junction had 8 bases not matched to a gene; V was cut back by 5 bases and J by 5 bases. The CDR3 runs 13 residues. Germline V CDR1 and CDR2: SQVTM, ANQGSEA. This chain's CDR3 is CSVMPGTAYGYTF. CDR3 coding DNA: TGCAGCGTTATGCCCGGGACAGCTTATGGCTACACCTTC.

This clone was observed a handful of times. DNA for the CDR3: TGTGCCAGCTCACCACCCCCCGGTTTGAACGGGGAGACCCAGTACTTC. Translating it yields CASSPPPGLNGETQYF. This sequence joins TRBV18 and TRBJ2-5; D unresolved. V was clipped by 0 bases and J by 5 bases, with 16 bases between them. The CDR3 sequence is 16 residues long. Germline V gene lookup returns CDR1 KGHSH and CDR2 LQKENI.